One sample yielded the 19 T cell receptor beta chains listed below, sequenced in a study of blood T cell repertoires in COVID-19. TCRdb's table, derived via immunoSEQ multiplex PCR, lists solely in-frame clones and lacks some. The top ten hold 0.37% of the sample, which has roughly 42,000 clones, around nine tenths seen once. The sample was peripheral blood. The receptor set was obtained from a man aged 50 or older with COVID-19, enrolled during active disease.

The chain couples TRBV2 to TRBJ1-4, with a tentative D call TRBD1 (5 bases). Per germline, CDR1 SNHLY and CDR2 FYNNEI. V was pared by 4 bases and J by 1 base, with 10 bases between. The CDR3 sequence is 15 residues long. The CDR3 loop is CASSGLQGTNEKLFF. CDR3 DNA sequence: TGTGCCAGCAGTGGATTGCAGGGAACTAATGAAAAACTGTTTTTT. Full variable domain (missing parts from reference TRBV2 and TRBJ1-4): EPEVTQTPSHQVTQMGQEVILRCVPISNHLYFYWYRQILGQKVEFLVSFYNNEISEKSEIFDDQFSVERPDGSNFTLKIRSTKLEDSAMYFCASSGLQGTNEKLFFGSGTQLSVL.

V and J are TRBV5-1 and TRBJ1-5; no clear D gene. The CDR3 is 13 residues long. V shed 4 bases and J shed 6 bases, with 11 bases lying between them. CDR1 SGHRS and CDR2 YFSETQ come from the germline V gene. This CDR3 reads CASSPAAGQPQHF. CDR3 coding DNA: TGCGCCAGCAGCCCCGCGGCTGGTCAGCCCCAGCATTTT.

The table lists this clone with a count of one. The CDR3 nucleotides read TGTGCCAGTAGTATCCTCGGGGAGAACACTGAAGCTTTCTTT. Amino acid sequence: CASSILGENTEAFF. The chain employs TRBV19 and TRBJ1-1; D remains ambiguous. Germline V gene sequence: CDR1 LNHDA, CDR2 SQIVND (reference sequence). Trimming removed 3 bases from V and 1 base from J, with 9 bases in between. The CDR3 spans 14 residues.

V usage is TRBV27 and J usage is TRBJ1-1; 7 nucleotides line up with TRBD1. The CDR3 sequence is 14 residues long. In germline, CDR1 is MNHEY, CDR2 SMNVEV (reference sequence). J gave up 5 bases and V 6 bases, and 9 bases lay outside the gene matches. As DNA, the CDR3 is TGTGCCAGCAGGGCTCCAGGGGGATCGACTGAAGCTTTCTTT. This codes for CASRAPGGSTEAFF.

This chain connects TRBV5-5 to TRBJ1-4; 8 bases agree with TRBD1. Germline-derived CDR1 and CDR2 are SGHKS and YYEKEE (reference sequence). V was clipped by 1 base and J by 8 bases; unmatched bases: 10. This CDR3 comprises 16 residues. The CDR3 is CASSLYQGAENEKLFF. CDR3 in DNA: TGTGCCAGCAGCTTGTACCAGGGGGCGGAAAACGAAAAACTGTTTTTT.

The gene calls are TRBV28 and TRBJ1-5; 9 bases are shared with TRBD1. The CDR3 has 18 residues. CDR1 and CDR2 (germline): MDHEN, SYDVKM. With 3 bases clipped from V and 0 bases from J, the junction kept 9 bases outside the gene matches. CDR3 sequence: CASSFVDRGFYSNQPQHF. DNA for the CDR3: TGTGCCAGCAGTTTCGTGGACAGGGGATTCTATAGCAATCAGCCCCAGCATTTT.

This rearrangement joins TRBV7-2 to TRBJ1-5, with D perhaps matching TRBD1 (6 bases). CDR1 is SGHTA, CDR2 FQGNSA, per germline. The CDR3 contains 15 residues. The ends were cut back, 5 bases at V and 1 base at J, with 12 bases in the middle. CDR3 residues: CASSAGVQSNQPQHF. The CDR3 bases are TGTGCCAGCAGCGCAGGGGTGCAGAGCAATCAGCCCCAGCATTTT.

This clone occurred once. The rearrangement links TRBV6-2 or TRBV6-3 to TRBJ1-1; D unresolved. The ends were cut back, 0 bases at V and 1 base at J, with 21 bases in the middle. The CDR3 is 19 amino acids. Looked up from germline, CDR1 is MNHEY and CDR2 is SVGEGT. This CDR3 reads CASSYSWVGLIGPNTEAFF. The CDR3 DNA reads as TGTGCCAGCAGTTACTCTTGGGTTGGGCTTATAGGCCCGAACACTGAAGCTTTCTTT.

The rearrangement uses TRBV5-1 and TRBJ2-3; 8 bases line up with TRBD1. The CDR3 has 16 amino acids. Germline CDR1 and CDR2: SGHRS and YFSETQ. J was trimmed by 3 bases and V by 1 base; bases with no gene match: 7. The CDR3 spells CASSLYAGGWTDTQYF. Written as DNA, the CDR3 is TGCGCCAGCAGCTTGTATGCAGGGGGCTGGACAGATACGCAGTATTTT.

The chain has TRBV5-1 and TRBJ2-3, with 7 positions matching TRBD2. Germline loops: CDR1 SGHRS, CDR2 YFSETQ. The CDR3 is 14 residues long. The V gene end was trimmed by 2 bases and the J gene end by 3 bases; junction bases not matched to a gene: 3. The CDR3 DNA sequence: TGCGCCAGCAGCTTCGGTAGCGGGACAGATACGCAGTATTTT. Translated: CASSFGSGTDTQYF.

The rearrangement joins TRBV9 to TRBJ1-2; tentative D call: TRBD1 (6 bases). The CDR3 sequence is 14 residues long. V shed 1 base and J shed 5 bases, with 12 bases lying between them. Germline lookup yields CDR1 SGDLS and CDR2 YYNGEE. This chain's CDR3 is CASSVQGIPYGYTF. The CDR3 nucleotides are TGTGCCAGCAGCGTACAGGGGATCCCTTATGGCTACACCTTC.

The chain couples TRBV10-3 to TRBJ2-7; 8 bases are shared with TRBD2. The CDR3 sequence is 13 residues long. V lost 9 bases, J lost 2 bases, and 6 bases stayed unmatched. CDR1 is ENHRY and CDR2 is SYGVKD in the germline V gene. The CDR3 spells CAILAEGPYEQYF. The CDR3 DNA sequence: TGTGCCATACTAGCGGAAGGACCCTACGAGCAGTACTTC.

The rearrangement links TRBV7-9 to TRBJ2-7; 7 nucleotides line up with TRBD2. Germline V CDR1 and CDR2: SEHNR, FQNEAQ (reference sequence). Germline trimming cut 8 bases from V and 6 bases from J; bases unmatched to any gene: 7. The length of the CDR3 is 12 residues. CDR3 loop: CASGGGKVEQYF. CDR3 DNA: TGTGCCAGCGGGGGGGGGAAGGTCGAGCAGTACTTC.

The chain couples TRBV25-1 to TRBJ1-1, with a weak D call TRBD1 (5 bases). Trimming took off 3 bases at V and 11 bases at J, with 13 bases between the two ends. Germline V gene lookup returns CDR1 MGHDK and CDR2 SYGVNS. There are 12 residues in the CDR3. In nucleotides, the CDR3 is TGTGCCAGCAGTGAGGGGAATACAGGTGCTTTCTTT. Residues: CASSEGNTGAFF.

The rearrangement uses TRBV20-1 and TRBJ2-3; no clear D. V was cut by 3 bases and J by 2 bases, with 12 bases left in between. The CDR3 is 14 residues long. Germline V gene lookup returns CDR1 DFQATT and CDR2 SNEGSKA (reference sequence). The CDR3 spells CSASNPGYTDTQYF. The CDR3 DNA sequence: TGCAGTGCTAGTAACCCCGGGTACACAGATACGCAGTATTTT.

The chain recombines TRBV18 with TRBJ1-1, with 11 bases lining up with TRBD1. V gave up 4 bases and J gave up 3 bases; unmatched junction bases: 1. The CDR3 runs to 14 residues. CDR1 is KGHSH and CDR2 is LQKENI in the germline V gene. The DNA for the CDR3 is TGTGCCAGCTCACGGGACAGGGGGTACACTGAAGCTTTCTTT. This sequence encodes CASSRDRGYTEAFF.

The rearrangement uses TRBV5-1 and TRBJ2-3, with a tentative D call TRBD1 (5 bases). CDR1 SGHRS and CDR2 YFSETQ come from the germline V gene. The V end was cut by 0 bases, the J end by 4 bases, with 9 bases between. The CDR3 loop spans 14 amino acids. The CDR3 coding sequence is TGCGCCAGCAGCTTGGAGTGGGGCCCAGATACGCAGTATTTT. Translating gives CASSLEWGPDTQYF.

This clone was counted a single time. V is TRBV14 and J is TRBJ2-1; 12 bases are shared with TRBD2. V shed 1 base and J 0 bases; nucleotides not matched to a gene: 16. Germline values: CDR1 SGHDN, CDR2 FVKESK. The CDR3 has 22 amino acids. CDR3 sequence (DNA): TGTGCCAGCAGCCAAGGGCCACTAGCGGGAGGAACTCTTCACAGCTCCTACAATGAGCAGTTCTTC. Translated, it gives CASSQGPLAGGTLHSSYNEQFF.

The rearrangement uses TRBV24-1 and TRBJ2-3; D perhaps matches TRBD1 (6 bases). The CDR3 totals 13 residues. With 9 bases removed from V and 0 bases from J, the gap between germline ends came to 9 bases. Germline V CDR1 and CDR2: KGHDR, SFDVKD. The CDR3 protein is CATLDSSTDTQYF. CDR3 DNA sequence: TGTGCCACCCTGGACAGTAGCACAGATACGCAGTATTTT.